This TCR beta chain came from a study of identical twins. A single record per CDR3 protein comes from TCRdb applying MiXCR to the 5' RACE reads. The table shows fewer than 900,000 distinct CDR3 sequences, with 15% to 20% occurring only once. The CDR3 spans 16 residues. Per the germline V gene, CDR1 is MNHEY and CDR2 is SVGEGT. Trimming shortened V by 2 bases and J by 5 bases, and 16 bases separated the two germline ends. This sample also appeared in a second study, on T cells expressing NK-cell markers.

The sequencing sample was made of PBMCs. The clonotype comes from a woman under 30 in good health. The rearrangement links TRBV6-2 or TRBV6-3 to TRBJ2-1; possibly TRBD2 for D (6 bases). The CDR3 loop is CASSYTRTKQNNEQFF. DNA of the CDR3: TGTGCCAGCAGTTACACGAGGACTAAGCAAAACAATGAGCAGTTCTTC.